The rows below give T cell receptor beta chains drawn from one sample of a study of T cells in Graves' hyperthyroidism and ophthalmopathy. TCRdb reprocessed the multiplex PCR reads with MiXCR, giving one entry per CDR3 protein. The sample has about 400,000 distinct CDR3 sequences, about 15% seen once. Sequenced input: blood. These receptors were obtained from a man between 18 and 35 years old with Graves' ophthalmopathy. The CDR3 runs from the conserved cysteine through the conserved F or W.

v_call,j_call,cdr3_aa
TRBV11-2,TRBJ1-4,CASSLPGNEKLFF
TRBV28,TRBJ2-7,CASSPGQGGPLDEQYF
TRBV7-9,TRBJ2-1,CASSRTSGGELSYNEQFF
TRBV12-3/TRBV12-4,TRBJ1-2,CASLGGPLFYGYTF
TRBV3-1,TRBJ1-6,CASSPLVGDSPLHF
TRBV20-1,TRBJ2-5,CSARASGETQYF
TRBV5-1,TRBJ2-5,CASSWVGTRGETQYF
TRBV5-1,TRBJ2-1,CASSISTGSYNEQFF
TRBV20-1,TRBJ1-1,CSAWPSGEAFF
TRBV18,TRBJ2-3,CASSPPTGGSSTDTQYF
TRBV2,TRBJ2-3,CASSEVGGSGDTQYF
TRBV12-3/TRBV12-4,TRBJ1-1,CASSRTGGAFF
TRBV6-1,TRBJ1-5,CASSELDNQPQHF
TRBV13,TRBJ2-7,CASSHRGGATYEQYF
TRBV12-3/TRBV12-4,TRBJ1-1,CASSSTDKNTEAFF
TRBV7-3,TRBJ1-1,CASSLLANTEAFF
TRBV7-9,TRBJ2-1,CASSLDVTYNEQFF
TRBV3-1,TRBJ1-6,CASSPTALTYNSPLHF
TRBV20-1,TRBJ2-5,CSANPNQETQYF
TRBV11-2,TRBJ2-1,CASSSTITYNEQFF
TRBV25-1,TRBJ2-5,CASSAPRLEVETQYF
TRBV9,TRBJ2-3,CASSVGIAGWADTQYF
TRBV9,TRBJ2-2,CASSHPDRGNTGELFF
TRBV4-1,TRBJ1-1,CASSQDNAAGDLRKAFF
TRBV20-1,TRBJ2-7,CSAHEGGASYEQYF
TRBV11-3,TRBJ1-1,CASSSAAGATEAFF
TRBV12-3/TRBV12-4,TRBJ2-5,CASSLGGTVQETQYF
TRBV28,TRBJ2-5,CASTPGGNWETQYF
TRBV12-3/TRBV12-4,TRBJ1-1,CASRSQGMNTEAFF
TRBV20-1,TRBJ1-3,CSARGQGAYTIYF
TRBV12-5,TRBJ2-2,CASGWTSGGLYPYTNTGELFF
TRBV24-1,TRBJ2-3,CAASDLEAGTDTQYF
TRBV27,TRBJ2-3,CASSPRFYSDTQYF
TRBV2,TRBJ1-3,CASSELAGDYSGNTIYF
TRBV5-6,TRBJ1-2,CASSFDRGSYTF
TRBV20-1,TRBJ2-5,CSANDGTSGGWETQYF
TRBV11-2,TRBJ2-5,CASSPATSGTGETQYF
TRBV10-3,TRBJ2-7,CAISPQTGSEQYF
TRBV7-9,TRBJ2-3,CASSRKGADTQYF
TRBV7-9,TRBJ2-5,CASSWTGGTQETQYF
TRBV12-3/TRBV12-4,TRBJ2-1,CASSWRTSGSNEQFF
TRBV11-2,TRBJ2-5,CASSSDRLAGYQYF
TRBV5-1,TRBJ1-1,CASSLEAKAEAFF
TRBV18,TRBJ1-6,CASSQDRADSPLHF
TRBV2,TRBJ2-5,CASSEGTRGELETQYF
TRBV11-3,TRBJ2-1,CASGLADYNEQFF
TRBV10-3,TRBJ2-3,CAISTGNTDTQYF
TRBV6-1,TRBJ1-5,CASRNLGSNQPQHF
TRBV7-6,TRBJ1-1,CASSPGAGTEAFF
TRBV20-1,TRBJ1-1,CSASSSGAPDTEAFF
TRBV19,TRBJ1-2,CASSARQGDYGYTF